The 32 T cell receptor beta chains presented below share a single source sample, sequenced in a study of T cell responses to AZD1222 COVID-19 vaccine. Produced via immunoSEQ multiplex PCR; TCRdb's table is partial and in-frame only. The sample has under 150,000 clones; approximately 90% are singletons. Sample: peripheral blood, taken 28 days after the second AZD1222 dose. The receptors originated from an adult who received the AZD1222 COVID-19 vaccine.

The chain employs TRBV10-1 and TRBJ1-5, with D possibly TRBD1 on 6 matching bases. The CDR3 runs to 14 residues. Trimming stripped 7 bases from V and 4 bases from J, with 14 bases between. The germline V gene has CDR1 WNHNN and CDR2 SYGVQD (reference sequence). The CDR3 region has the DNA TGCGCCAGCATCGGGGAAGGGGGGAATCAGCCCCAGCATTTT. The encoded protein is CASIGEGGNQPQHF.

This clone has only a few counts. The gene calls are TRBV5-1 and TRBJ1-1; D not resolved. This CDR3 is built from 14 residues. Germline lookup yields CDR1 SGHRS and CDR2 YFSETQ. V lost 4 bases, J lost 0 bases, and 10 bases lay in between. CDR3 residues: CASSLTQMNTEAFF. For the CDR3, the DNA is TGCGCCAGCAGCCTGACGCAGATGAACACTGAAGCTTTCTTT.

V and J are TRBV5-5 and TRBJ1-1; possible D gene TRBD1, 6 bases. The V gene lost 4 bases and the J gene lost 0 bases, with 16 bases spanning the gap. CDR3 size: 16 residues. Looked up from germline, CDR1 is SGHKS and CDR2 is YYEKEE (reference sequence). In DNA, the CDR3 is TGTGCCAGCAGCCCTGGGGGGGCAGCCATGAACACTGAAGCTTTCTTT. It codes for CASSPGGAAMNTEAFF.

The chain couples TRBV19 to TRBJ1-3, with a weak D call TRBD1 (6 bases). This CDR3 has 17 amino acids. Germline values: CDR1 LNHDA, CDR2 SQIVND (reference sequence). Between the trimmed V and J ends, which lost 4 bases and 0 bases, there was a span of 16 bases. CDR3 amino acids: CASSTLDSSHSGNTIYF. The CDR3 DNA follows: TGTGCCAGTAGTACCCTGGACAGCTCGCACTCTGGAAACACCATATATTTT.

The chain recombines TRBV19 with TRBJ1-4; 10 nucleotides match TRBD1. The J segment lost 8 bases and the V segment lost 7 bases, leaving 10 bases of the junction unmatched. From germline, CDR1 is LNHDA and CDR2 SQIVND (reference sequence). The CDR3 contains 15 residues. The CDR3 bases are TGTGCCAGTATTCCACGACAGGGGGCGAGAGAAAAACTGTTTTTT. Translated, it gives CASIPRQGAREKLFF. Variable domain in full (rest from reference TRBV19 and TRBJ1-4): DGGITQSPKYLFRKEGQNVTLSCEQNLNHDAMYWYRQDPGQGLRLIYYSQIVNDFQKGDIAEGYSVSREKKESFPLTVTSAQKNPTAFYLCASIPRQGAREKLFFGSGTQLSVL.

CDR3 sequence reads: CASSEGPASGRTYNEQFF. The CDR3 DNA reads as TGCGCCAGCAGCGAAGGTCCGGCTAGCGGGAGAACCTACAATGAGCAGTTCTTC. The rearrangement joins TRBV5-1 to TRBJ2-1, with 10 positions matching TRBD2. J was trimmed by 2 bases and V by 4 bases; bases with no gene match: 12. This CDR3 contains 18 residues. CDR1 is SGHRS, CDR2 YFSETQ, per germline.

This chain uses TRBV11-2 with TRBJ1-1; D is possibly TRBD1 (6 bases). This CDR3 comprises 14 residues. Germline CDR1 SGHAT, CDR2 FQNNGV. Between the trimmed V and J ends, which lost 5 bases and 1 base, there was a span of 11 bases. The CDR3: CASSPGQRNTEAFF. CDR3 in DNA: TGTGCCAGCAGCCCGGGACAAAGGAACACTGAAGCTTTCTTT.

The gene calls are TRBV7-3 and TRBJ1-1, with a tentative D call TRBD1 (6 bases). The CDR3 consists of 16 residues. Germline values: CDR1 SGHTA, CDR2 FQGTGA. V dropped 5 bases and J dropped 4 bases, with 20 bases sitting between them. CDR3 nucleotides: TGTGCCAGCAGCACCTGGGACACTAAAGGGCGCACTGAAGCTTTCTTT. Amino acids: CASSTWDTKGRTEAFF. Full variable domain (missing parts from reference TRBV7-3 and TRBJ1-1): GAGVSQTPSNKVTEKGKYVELRCDPISGHTALYWYRQSLGQGPEFLIYFQGTGAADDSGLPNDRFFAVRPEGSVSTLKIQRTERGDSAVYLCASSTWDTKGRTEAFFGQGTRLTVV.

The CDR3: CASSARTEGHYQPQHF. CDR3 nucleotide sequence: TGTGCCAGCAGCGCTCGGACAGAAGGACACTATCAGCCCCAGCATTTT. The chain has TRBV9 and TRBJ1-5; possible D gene TRBD1, 6 bases. CDR1 is SGDLS, CDR2 YYNGEE, per germline. V dropped 3 bases and J dropped 5 bases, with 18 bases sitting between them. The CDR3 is 16 residues long. The entire variable domain, with the rest obtained from reference TRBV9 and TRBJ1-5, is as follows: DSGVTQTPKHLITATGQRVTLRCSPRSGDLSVYWYQQSLDQGLQFLIQYYNGEERAKGNILERFSAQQFPDLHSELNLSSLELGDSALYFCASSARTEGHYQPQHFGDGTRLSIL.

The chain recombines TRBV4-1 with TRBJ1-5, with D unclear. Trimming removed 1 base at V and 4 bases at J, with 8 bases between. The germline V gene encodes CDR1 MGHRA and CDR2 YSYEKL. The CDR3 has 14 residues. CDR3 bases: TGCGCCAGCAGCCAAGTAAGGGAGAATCAGCCCCAGCATTTT. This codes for CASSQVRENQPQHF.

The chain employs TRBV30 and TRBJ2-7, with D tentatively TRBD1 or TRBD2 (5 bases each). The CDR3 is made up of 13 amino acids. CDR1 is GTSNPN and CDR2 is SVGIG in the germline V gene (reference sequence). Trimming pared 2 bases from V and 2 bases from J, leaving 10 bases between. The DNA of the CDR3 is TGTGCCTGGAGTCTGGGGGAACCCTACGAGCAGTACTTC. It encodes CAWSLGEPYEQYF.

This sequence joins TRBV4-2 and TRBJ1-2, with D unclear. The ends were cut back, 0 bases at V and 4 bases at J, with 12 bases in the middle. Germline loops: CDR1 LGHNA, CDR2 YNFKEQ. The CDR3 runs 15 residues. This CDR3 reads CASSQELRGGYGYTF. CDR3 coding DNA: TGTGCCAGCAGCCAAGAACTTCGGGGAGGCTATGGCTACACCTTC.

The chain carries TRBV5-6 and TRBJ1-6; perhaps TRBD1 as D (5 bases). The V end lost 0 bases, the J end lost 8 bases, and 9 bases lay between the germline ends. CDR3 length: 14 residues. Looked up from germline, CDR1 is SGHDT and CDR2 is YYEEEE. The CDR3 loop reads CASSLERGYSPLHF. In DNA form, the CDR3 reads TGTGCCAGCAGCTTGGAACGGGGGTATTCACCCCTCCACTTT.

The CDR3 loop is CASSLDGTGGYEQYF. In DNA, the CDR3 is TGTGCCAGCAGCTTAGATGGGACAGGCGGGTACGAGCAGTACTTC. The chain couples TRBV11-3 to TRBJ2-7, with 8 positions matching TRBD1. The CDR3 extends over 15 amino acids. Germline CDR1 is SGHNT and CDR2 is YENEEA. J lost 4 bases, V lost 0 bases, and 5 bases had no gene match. The full variable domain, rest sourced from reference TRBV11-3 and TRBJ2-7, is EAGVVQSPRYKIIEKKQPVAFWCNPISGHNTLYWYLQNLGQGPELLIRYENEEAVDDSQLPKDRFSAERLKGVDSTLKIQPAELGDSAVYLCASSLDGTGGYEQYFGPGTRLTVT.

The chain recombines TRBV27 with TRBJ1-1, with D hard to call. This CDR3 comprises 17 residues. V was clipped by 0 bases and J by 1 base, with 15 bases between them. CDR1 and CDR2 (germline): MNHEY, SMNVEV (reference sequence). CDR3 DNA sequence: TGTGCCAGCAGTTTATCGACGGTACACGCAGGGAACACTGAAGCTTTCTTT. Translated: CASSLSTVHAGNTEAFF.

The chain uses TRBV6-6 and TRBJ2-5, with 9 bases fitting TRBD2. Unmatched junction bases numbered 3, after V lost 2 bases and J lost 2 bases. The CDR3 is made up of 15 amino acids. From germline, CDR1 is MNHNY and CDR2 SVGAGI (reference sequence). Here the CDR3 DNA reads TGTGCCAGCAGTTACCCGAGCGGGGGGCAAGAGACCCAGTACTTC. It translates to CASSYPSGGQETQYF.

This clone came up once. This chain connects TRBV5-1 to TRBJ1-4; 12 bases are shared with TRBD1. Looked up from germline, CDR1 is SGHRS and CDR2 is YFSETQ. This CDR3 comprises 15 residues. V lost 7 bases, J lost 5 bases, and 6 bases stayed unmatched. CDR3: CASSGQGAPNEKLFF. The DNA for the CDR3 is TGCGCCAGCTCGGGACAGGGGGCTCCAAATGAAAAACTGTTTTTT.

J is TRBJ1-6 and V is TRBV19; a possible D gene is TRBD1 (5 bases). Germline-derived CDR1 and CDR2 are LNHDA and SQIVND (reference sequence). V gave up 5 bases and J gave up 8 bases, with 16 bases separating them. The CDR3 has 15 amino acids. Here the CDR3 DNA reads TGTGCCAGTAGTTCGTCCGGGACCGTACATTCACCCCTCCACTTT. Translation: CASSSSGTVHSPLHF.

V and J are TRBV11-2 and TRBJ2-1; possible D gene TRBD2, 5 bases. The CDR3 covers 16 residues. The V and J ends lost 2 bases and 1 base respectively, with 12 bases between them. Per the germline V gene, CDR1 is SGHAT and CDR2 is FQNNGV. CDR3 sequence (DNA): TGTGCCAGCAGCTTATCGCTAGCCTTTTCCTACAATGAGCAGTTCTTC. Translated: CASSLSLAFSYNEQFF.

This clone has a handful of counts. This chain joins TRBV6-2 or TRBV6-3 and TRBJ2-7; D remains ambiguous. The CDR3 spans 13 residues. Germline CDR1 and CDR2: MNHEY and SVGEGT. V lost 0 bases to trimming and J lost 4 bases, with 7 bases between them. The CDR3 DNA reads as TGTGCCAGCAGTTACTCACAGAGATACGAGCAGTACTTC. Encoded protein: CASSYSQRYEQYF.

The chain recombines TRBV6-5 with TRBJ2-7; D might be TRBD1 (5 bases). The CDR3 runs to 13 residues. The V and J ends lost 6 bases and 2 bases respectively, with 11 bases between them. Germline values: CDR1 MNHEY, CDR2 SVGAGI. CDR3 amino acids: CASRNLGAYEQYF. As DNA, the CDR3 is TGTGCCAGCAGAAACCTAGGGGCCTACGAGCAGTACTTC.

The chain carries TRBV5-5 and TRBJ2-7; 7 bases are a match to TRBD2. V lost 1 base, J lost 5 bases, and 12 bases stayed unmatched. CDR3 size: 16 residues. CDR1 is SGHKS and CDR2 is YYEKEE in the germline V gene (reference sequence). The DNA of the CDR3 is TGTGCCAGCAGCTTGTGGGAGCGGGGCTCGTCTAACGAGCAGTACTTC. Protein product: CASSLWERGSSNEQYF.

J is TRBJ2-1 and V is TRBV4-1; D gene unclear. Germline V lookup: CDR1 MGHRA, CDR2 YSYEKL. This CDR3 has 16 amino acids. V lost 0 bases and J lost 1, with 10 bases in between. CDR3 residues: CASSQDWAYSYNEQFF. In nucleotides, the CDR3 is TGCGCCAGCAGCCAAGATTGGGCATATTCCTACAATGAGCAGTTCTTC.

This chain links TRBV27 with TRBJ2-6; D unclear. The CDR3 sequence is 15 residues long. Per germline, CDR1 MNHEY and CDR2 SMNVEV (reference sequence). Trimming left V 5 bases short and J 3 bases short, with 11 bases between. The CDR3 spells CASSPHGFGANVLTF. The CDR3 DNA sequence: TGTGCCAGCAGTCCCCATGGGTTTGGGGCCAACGTCCTGACTTTC. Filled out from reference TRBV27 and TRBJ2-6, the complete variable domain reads EAQVTQNPRYLITVTGKKLTVTCSQNMNHEYMSWYRQDPGLGLRQIYYSMNVEVTDKGDVPEGYKVSRKEKRNFPLILESPSPNQTSLYFCASSPHGFGANVLTFGAGSRLTVL.

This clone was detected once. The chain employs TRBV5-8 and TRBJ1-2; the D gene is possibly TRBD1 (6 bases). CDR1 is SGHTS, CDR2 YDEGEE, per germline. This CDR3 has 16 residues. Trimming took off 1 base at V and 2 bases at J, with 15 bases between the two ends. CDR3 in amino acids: CASSLPIPGANYGYTF. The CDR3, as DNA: TGTGCCAGCAGCTTGCCTATCCCGGGGGCCAACTATGGCTACACCTTC.

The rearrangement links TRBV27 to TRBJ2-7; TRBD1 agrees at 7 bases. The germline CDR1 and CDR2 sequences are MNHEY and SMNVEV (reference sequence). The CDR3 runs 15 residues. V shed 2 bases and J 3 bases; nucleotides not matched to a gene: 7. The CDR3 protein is CASSLRVPGGYEQYF. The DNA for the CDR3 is TGTGCCAGCAGTTTAAGGGTTCCAGGGGGCTACGAGCAGTACTTC.

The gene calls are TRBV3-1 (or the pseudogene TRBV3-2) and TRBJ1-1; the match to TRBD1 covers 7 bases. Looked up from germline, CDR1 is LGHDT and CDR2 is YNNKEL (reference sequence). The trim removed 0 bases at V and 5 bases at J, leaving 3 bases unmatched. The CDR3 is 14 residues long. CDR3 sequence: CASSQEGTATEAFF. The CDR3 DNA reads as TGTGCCAGCAGCCAAGAGGGGACAGCTACTGAAGCTTTCTTT.

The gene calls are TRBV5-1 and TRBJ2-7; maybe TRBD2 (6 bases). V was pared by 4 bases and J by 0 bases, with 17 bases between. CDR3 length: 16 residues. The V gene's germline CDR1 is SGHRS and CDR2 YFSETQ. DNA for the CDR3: TGCGCCAGCAGCAGCGGCCGGGACTTATACTCCTACGAGCAGTACTTC. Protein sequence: CASSSGRDLYSYEQYF.

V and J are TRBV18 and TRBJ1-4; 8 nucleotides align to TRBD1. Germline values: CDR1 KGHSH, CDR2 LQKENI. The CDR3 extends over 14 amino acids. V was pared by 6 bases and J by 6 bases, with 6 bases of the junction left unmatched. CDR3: CASSRRGLYEKLFF. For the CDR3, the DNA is TGTGCCAGCTCTCGCAGGGGGCTCTATGAAAAACTGTTTTTT.

The CDR3 reads CASSLSQGFSEAFF. CDR3 bases: TGTGCCAGCAGCTTGTCACAGGGATTCTCTGAAGCTTTCTTT. V is TRBV7-3 and J is TRBJ1-1; D possibly corresponds to TRBD1 (6 bases). The V gene's germline CDR1 is SGHTA and CDR2 FQGTGA. The CDR3 sequence is 14 residues long. V was cut by 3 bases and J by 6 bases, with 14 bases left in between.

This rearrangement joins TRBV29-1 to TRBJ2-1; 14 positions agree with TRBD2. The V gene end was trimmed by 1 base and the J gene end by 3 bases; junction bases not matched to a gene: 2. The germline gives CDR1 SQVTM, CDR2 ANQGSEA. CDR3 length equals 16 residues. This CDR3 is CSVEGTSGGFYNEQFF. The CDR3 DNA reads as TGCAGCGTTGAAGGGACTAGCGGGGGGTTCTACAATGAGCAGTTCTTC.

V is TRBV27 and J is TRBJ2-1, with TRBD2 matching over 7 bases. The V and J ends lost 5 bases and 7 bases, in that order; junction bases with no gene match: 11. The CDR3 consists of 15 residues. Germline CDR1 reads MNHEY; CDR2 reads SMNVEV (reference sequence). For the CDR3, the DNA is TGTGCCAGCAGTGCTCTAGCGGCTCCTTGGAATGAGCAGTTCTTC. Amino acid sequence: CASSALAAPWNEQFF.